A single sample is the source of the 17 T cell receptor beta chains below, sequenced in a study of CD8+ T cells in alopecia areata. Following extraction, RNA underwent reverse transcription to cDNA, which served as the sequencing template. Data came from immunoSEQ multiplex PCR; TCRdb stores just in-frame clones and leaves some out. The sample shows 150,000 or so clones, 75% to 90% of them seen only once. Here the sequenced sample was CD8+ T cells sorted from blood, taken at week 0. These receptors all come from a human donor with alopecia areata.

The chain employs TRBV1 and TRBJ1-2. TRBV1 is reported as a pseudogene. There are 14 residues in the CDR3. CDR3 protein: CTSSPDQQNYGYTF. CDR3 coding DNA: TGCACCAGCAGCCCGGACCAACAAAACTATGGCTACACCTTC.

This chain uses TRBV27 with TRBJ1-1, with 7 bases aligning to TRBD1. The J segment lost 3 bases and the V segment lost 1 base, leaving 14 bases of the junction unmatched. Germline CDR1 reads MNHEY; CDR2 reads SMNVEV (reference sequence). The CDR3 covers 18 residues. The CDR3 DNA reads TGTGCCAGCAGTTTATACCCACTGAGGGGGCGCGGGCACACTGAAGCTTTCTTT. Its translation: CASSLYPLRGRGHTEAFF.

This clone was counted a single time. The chain recombines TRBV19 with TRBJ2-4; D is uncertain. Per the germline V gene, CDR1 is LNHDA and CDR2 is SQIVND (reference sequence). The ends were cut back, 2 bases at V and 0 bases at J, with 14 bases in the middle. This CDR3 has 17 residues. The DNA of the CDR3 is TGTGCCAGTAGTATAACCTCGACGCCGAGAGCCAAAAACATTCAGTACTTC. It translates to CASSITSTPRAKNIQYF.

The CDR3 loop reads CASSNPGQGKANVLTF. CDR3 in DNA: TGCGCCAGCAGTAACCCCGGACAGGGGAAGGCCAACGTCCTGACTTTC. The V gene is TRBV5-1, the J gene TRBJ2-6; 9 bases are shared with TRBD1. V shed 5 bases and J 6 bases; nucleotides not matched to a gene: 9. Germline CDR1 is SGHRS and CDR2 is YFSETQ. The CDR3 length is 16 residues.

The rearrangement links TRBV20-1 to TRBJ1-1; D gene ambiguous. The CDR3 loop spans 11 amino acids. The V gene lost 6 bases and the J gene lost 3 bases, with 8 bases spanning the gap. Looked up from germline, CDR1 is DFQATT and CDR2 is SNEGSKA (reference sequence). In DNA, the CDR3 is TGCAGTGCCGAGCTTCACACTGAAGCTTTCTTT. It is translated as CSAELHTEAFF.

V is TRBV25-1 and J is TRBJ2-1; perhaps D is TRBD1 or TRBD2 (5 bases each). This CDR3 has 14 amino acids. CDR1 is MGHDK and CDR2 is SYGVNS in the germline V gene. Trimming took off 3 bases at V and 10 bases at J, with 16 bases between the two ends. The CDR3 DNA reads as TGTGCCAGCAGTGACCCCTACGATGAGGGGGAGCAGTTCTTC. This encodes CASSDPYDEGEQFF.

This chain joins TRBV29-1 and TRBJ2-1; D remains ambiguous. This CDR3 contains 12 residues. V was shortened by 3 bases and J by 9 bases, with 12 bases between the two germline ends. CDR1 SQVTM and CDR2 ANQGSEA come from the germline V gene. CDR3 coding DNA: TGCAGCGTTGATAGTAGGTTAGCTGAGCAGTTCTTC. Translating it yields CSVDSRLAEQFF.

This rearrangement joins TRBV6-6 to TRBJ1-2, with TRBD1 as a possible D gene (5 bases). V lost 6 bases and J 3 bases, leaving 17 bases between the germline ends. CDR1 and CDR2 from the germline V gene are MNHNY and SVGAGI (reference sequence). The CDR3 totals 15 residues. The CDR3 DNA reads TGTGCCAGCAGCCTTCCGGGGCTCCGCGACTATGGCTACACCTTC. Its protein is CASSLPGLRDYGYTF.

CDR3 sequence: CASSPQAGDGYTF. The CDR3 nucleotides are TGTGCCAGCTCACCACAGGCAGGTGATGGCTACACCTTC. The chain is built from TRBV18 and TRBJ1-2, with D hard to call. Per the germline V gene, CDR1 is KGHSH and CDR2 is LQKENI. The CDR3 loop spans 13 amino acids. The ends were cut back, 1 base at V and 6 bases at J, with 9 bases in the middle.

The chain recombines TRBV6-5 with TRBJ2-3, with D unclear. The germline V gene encodes CDR1 MNHEY and CDR2 SVGAGI. V lost 2 bases and J lost 0, with 12 bases in between. The CDR3 covers 16 residues. The CDR3 nucleotides are TGTGCCAGCAGTTACCGTTTCGGGTCTAGCACAGATACGCAGTATTTT. Translated, it gives CASSYRFGSSTDTQYF.

The rearrangement links TRBV7-9 to TRBJ2-7; no clear D gene. The V gene lost 1 base and the J gene lost 0 bases, with 19 bases spanning the gap. This CDR3 contains 18 residues. Germline CDR1 SEHNR, CDR2 FQNEAQ (reference sequence). Here the CDR3 DNA reads TGTGCCAGCAGCTTAGAGCACTTGGTGTTCCTAAGCTCCTACGAGCAGTACTTC. Amino acid sequence: CASSLEHLVFLSSYEQYF.

About this clone: In the same sample, other DNA sequences code for this CDR3. This rearrangement joins TRBV29-1 to TRBJ2-1, with TRBD2 identical over 8 bases. From germline, CDR1 is SQVTM and CDR2 ANQGSEA. The CDR3 extends over 14 amino acids. With V trimmed by 1 base and J by 3 bases, 2 bases remained unmatched. The CDR3 loop reads CSVEGSGSYNEQFF. CDR3 DNA sequence: TGCAGCGTTGAAGGGAGCGGGAGCTACAATGAGCAGTTCTTC.

The genes are TRBV4-1 and TRBJ1-4, with D perhaps matching TRBD1 (5 bases). Germline-derived CDR1 and CDR2 are MGHRA and YSYEKL. The V gene lost 3 bases and the J gene lost 0 bases, with 5 bases spanning the gap. This CDR3 spans 14 amino acids. The CDR3: CASSQGATNEKLFF. Here the CDR3 DNA reads TGCGCCAGCAGCCAGGGGGCAACTAATGAAAAACTGTTTTTT.

The chain is built from TRBV7-2 and TRBJ1-1; D unresolved. The V gene lost 2 bases and the J gene lost 5 bases, with 12 bases spanning the gap. This CDR3 is built from 14 residues. Germline V gene data show CDR1 as SGHTA and CDR2 as FQGNSA. CDR3 sequence: CASSLNPPGTEAFF. The CDR3 DNA follows: TGTGCCAGCAGCTTAAACCCACCTGGAACTGAAGCTTTCTTT. The full variable domain, rest sourced from reference TRBV7-2 and TRBJ1-1, is GAGVSQSPSNKVTEKGKDVELRCDPISGHTALYWYRQSLGQGLEFLIYFQGNSAPDKSGLPSDRFSAERTGGSVSTLTIQRTQQEDSAVYLCASSLNPPGTEAFFGQGTRLTVV.

The chain has TRBV7-6 and TRBJ2-7, with TRBD2 matching 10 bases. In germline, CDR1 is SGHVS, CDR2 FNYEAQ. V was clipped by 5 bases and J by 0 bases; unmatched bases: 7. The CDR3 has 16 amino acids. CDR3 loop: CASSPPSGGASYEQYF. The DNA of the CDR3 is TGTGCCAGCAGCCCCCCTAGCGGGGGTGCCTCCTACGAGCAGTACTTC.

The V and J genes are TRBV5-1 and TRBJ2-1; weak D call: TRBD1 (5 bases). V gave up 0 bases and J gave up 8 bases, with 15 bases separating them. CDR3 length: 15 amino acids. Germline CDR1 SGHRS, CDR2 YFSETQ. CDR3 residues: CASSLEADKIYEQFF. The DNA of the CDR3 is TGCGCCAGCAGCTTGGAGGCGGACAAGATCTATGAGCAGTTCTTC.

V and J are TRBV6-1 and TRBJ2-3, with TRBD1 identical over 7 bases. CDR3 size: 13 residues. With 8 bases clipped from V and 2 bases from J, the junction kept 4 bases outside the gene matches. CDR1 is MNHNS, CDR2 SASEGT, per germline. DNA for the CDR3: TGTGCCAGCTGGGACAGAACCACAGATACGCAGTATTTT. Its protein is CASWDRTTDTQYF.